The 7 T cell receptor beta chains below were found in one sample sequenced in a study of T cell changes during pregnancy in multiple sclerosis. The data were produced by immunoSEQ multiplex PCR, yet TCRdb's version contains in-frame clones alone and is incomplete. Of tens of thousands of clones listed, just over 85% are singletons. The sequenced sample was CD4+ T cells from peripheral blood mononuclear cells, obtained in the first trimester of pregnancy. These receptors all come from a female donor in good health, enrolled as a control in a pregnancy study.

The rearrangement joins TRBV9 to TRBJ2-2, with 7 nucleotides matching TRBD2. The CDR3 length is 15 residues. V trimming: 0 bases; J trimming: 8 bases; junction bases outside the gene matches: 7. Germline V gene sequence: CDR1 SGDLS, CDR2 YYNGEE. The CDR3 DNA is TGTGCCAGCAGCGTAGTAACTAGCGTTAGGGGGGAGCTGTTTTTT. This sequence encodes CASSVVTSVRGELFF.

The CDR3 spells CASSLGERGSLNVYGYTF. The CDR3 DNA reads TGTGCCAGCAGCTTAGGGGAGCGGGGCAGCTTAAATGTCTATGGCTACACCTTC. The chain employs TRBV7-2 and TRBJ1-2; perhaps TRBD1 as D (5 bases). The germline V gene has CDR1 SGHTA and CDR2 FQGNSA. Trimming pared 1 base from V and 4 bases from J, leaving 22 bases between. The CDR3 spans 18 residues.

The chain uses TRBV5-1 and TRBJ2-3, with 9 nucleotides matching TRBD1. Trimming at V came to 4 bases and at J to 5 bases, leaving 8 bases not matched to a gene. Per the germline V gene, CDR1 is SGHRS and CDR2 is YFSETQ. There are 15 residues in the CDR3. This chain's CDR3 is CASSLTGGSQDTQYF. For the CDR3, the DNA is TGCGCCAGCAGCCTTACAGGGGGCAGTCAAGATACGCAGTATTTT.

The genes are TRBV14 and TRBJ1-4, with D tentatively TRBD1 (6 bases). V was pared by 6 bases and J by 7 bases, with 18 bases between. The CDR3 consists of 15 residues. Germline V gives CDR1 SGHDN, CDR2 FVKESK. The CDR3 DNA reads TGTGCCAGCAGTCGGGGACATTTTCTTCGTGAAAAACTGTTTTTT. This gives the protein CASSRGHFLREKLFF.

V usage is TRBV15 and J usage is TRBJ1-1; D call uncertain. V lost 3 bases and J 1 base, leaving 6 bases between the germline ends. The CDR3 runs 13 residues. Germline V gene data show CDR1 as LNHNV and CDR2 as YYDKDF (reference sequence). The CDR3 DNA sequence: TGTGCCACCAGCAGGTCGGGGAACACTGAAGCTTTCTTT. This translates into CATSRSGNTEAFF.

The chain combines TRBV28 with TRBJ1-2, with D perhaps TRBD1 (5 bases). Trimming pared 5 bases from V and 1 base from J, leaving 11 bases between. CDR1 is MDHEN, CDR2 SYDVKM, per germline. This CDR3 region has 14 residues. Written as DNA, the CDR3 is TGTGCCAGCAGTCGGGGAGGGGATAACTATGGCTACACCTTC. Translating it yields CASSRGGDNYGYTF.

The V gene is TRBV18, the J gene TRBJ2-4; D remains ambiguous. Germline assignment: CDR1 KGHSH and CDR2 LQKENI. CDR3 length: 12 amino acids. Trimming removed 8 bases from V and 4 bases from J, with 9 bases in between. This CDR3 is CASGGGKNIQYF. CDR3 in DNA: TGTGCCAGCGGTGGCGGTAAAAACATTCAGTACTTC.